The entry below gives a single T cell receptor beta chain sequence along with its context. Its antigen is as yet unknown. Repertoires were generated with immunoSEQ multiplex PCR, while TCRdb's copy carries only in-frame clones and drops some. Among under 65,000 clones listed, roughly 80% were seen once. This sample was taken from a study of a mutant IDH1 vaccine in newly diagnosed glioma. Study overall: The first vaccination came 4-6 weeks after radiotherapy alone, or with temozolomide cycles. The treated group averaged about 41 years old and was around 62% male, roughly 40% female.

Indicated time point: week 11, during vaccination. Mutant IDH1 20-mer peptide, at 300 ug, made up each vaccine dose, with topical imiquimod. New WHO grade 3 or 4 astrocytomas that were IDH1-mutant and ATRX-lost occurred in the donors. The CDR3 is 14 amino acids. Germline values: CDR1 MNHNY, CDR2 SVGAGI (reference sequence). Trimming stripped 6 bases from V and 3 bases from J, with 14 bases between. The starting material was PBMCs, obtained from a glioma patient whose treatment included an IDH1 peptide vaccine. V gene TRBV6-6 combines with J gene TRBJ1-1, with D possibly TRBD1 on 6 matching bases. The sequence was collected from a man aged 45-65 years with glioma. CDR3 sequence (DNA): TGTGCCAGCAGCTACAGGGCGGGACACACTGAAGCTTTCTTT. It codes for CASSYRAGHTEAFF.